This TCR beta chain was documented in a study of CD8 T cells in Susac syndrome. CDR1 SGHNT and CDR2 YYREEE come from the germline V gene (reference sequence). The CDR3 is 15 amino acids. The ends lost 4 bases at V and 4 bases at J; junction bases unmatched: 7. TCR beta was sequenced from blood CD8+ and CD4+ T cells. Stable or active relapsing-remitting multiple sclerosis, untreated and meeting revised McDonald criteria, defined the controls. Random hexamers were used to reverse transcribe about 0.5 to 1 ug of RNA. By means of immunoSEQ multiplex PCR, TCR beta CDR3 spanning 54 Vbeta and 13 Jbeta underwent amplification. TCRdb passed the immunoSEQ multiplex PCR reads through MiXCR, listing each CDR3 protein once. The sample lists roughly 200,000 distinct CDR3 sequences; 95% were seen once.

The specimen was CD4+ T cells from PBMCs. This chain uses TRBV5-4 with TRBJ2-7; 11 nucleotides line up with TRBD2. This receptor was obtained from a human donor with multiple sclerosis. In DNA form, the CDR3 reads TGTGCCAGCAGCCTCCGACTAGCGGGGATATACGAGCAGTACGTC. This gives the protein CASSLRLAGIYEQYV.